This T cell receptor beta chain was sequenced in a study of T cells expressing NK-cell markers. Study-wide background: Investigators obtained TCR beta repertoires from sorted CD3+CD56+NKG2C+, CD3+CD56+NKG2C- and CD3+CD56-NKG2C+ T cells. HCMV serostatus: seven of eight sequenced donors positive, one negative. General study results and limits: Top CD8+ clonotypes included the dominant CD3+CD56+NKG2C+ clonotypes in roughly 6 donors. Whether expanded NKG2C+ T cell clones recognized HCMV stayed uncertain.

This CDR3 spans 15 amino acids. CDR1 is MNHEY and CDR2 is SVGAGI in the germline V gene. Worth noting for this clonotype: Its antigen is undetermined.

Each CDR3 protein gets one entry in TCRdb, which reprocessed the 5' RACE reads and gives no DNA. The ten top clones account for about 12%, within a sample of 120,000 to 150,000 distinct CDR3 sequences. The TCR comes from a man aged 18 to 29 in good health. Sequenced input: blood T cells: a sorted CD56 or NKG2C T cell subset, CD4+ or CD8+ T cells, or bulk PBMC T cells (not recorded which). The chain links TRBV6-5 to TRBJ2-6. Here the CDR3 reads CASSSSTSGANVLTF.